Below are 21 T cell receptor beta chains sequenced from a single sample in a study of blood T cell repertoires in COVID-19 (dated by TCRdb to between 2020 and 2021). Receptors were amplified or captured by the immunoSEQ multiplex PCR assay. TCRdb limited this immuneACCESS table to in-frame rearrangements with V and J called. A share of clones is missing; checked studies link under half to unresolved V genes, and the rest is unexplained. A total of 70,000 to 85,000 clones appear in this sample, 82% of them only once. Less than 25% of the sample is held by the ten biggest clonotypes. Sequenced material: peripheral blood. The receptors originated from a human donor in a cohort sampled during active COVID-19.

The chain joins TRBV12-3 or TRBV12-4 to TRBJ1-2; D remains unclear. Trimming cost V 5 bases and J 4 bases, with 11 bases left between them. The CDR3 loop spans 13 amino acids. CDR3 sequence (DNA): TGTGCCAGCAGTCGTGCTGCCGGCTATGGCTACACCTTC. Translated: CASSRAAGYGYTF.

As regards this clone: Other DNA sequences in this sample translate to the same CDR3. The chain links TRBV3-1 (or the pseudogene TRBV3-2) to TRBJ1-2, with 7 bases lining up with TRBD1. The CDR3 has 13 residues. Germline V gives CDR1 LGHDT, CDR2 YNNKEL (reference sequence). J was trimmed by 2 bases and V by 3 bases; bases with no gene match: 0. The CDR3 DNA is TGTGCCAGCAGCCAGGGACAGAACTATGGCTACACCTTC. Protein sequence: CASSQGQNYGYTF.

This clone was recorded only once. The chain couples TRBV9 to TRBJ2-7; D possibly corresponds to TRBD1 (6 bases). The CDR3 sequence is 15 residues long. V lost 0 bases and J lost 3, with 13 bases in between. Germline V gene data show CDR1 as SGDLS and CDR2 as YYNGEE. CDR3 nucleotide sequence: TGTGCCAGCAGCGTAGGGGGGACAAGTTTCTACGAGCAGTACTTC. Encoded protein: CASSVGGTSFYEQYF.

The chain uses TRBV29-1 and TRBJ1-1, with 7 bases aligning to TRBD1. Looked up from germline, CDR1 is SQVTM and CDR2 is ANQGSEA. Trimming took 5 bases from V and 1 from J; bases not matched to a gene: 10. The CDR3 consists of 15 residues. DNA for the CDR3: TGCAGCGTTCCGGAGTTGACAGGGAAGAACACTGAAGCTTTCTTT. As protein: CSVPELTGKNTEAFF. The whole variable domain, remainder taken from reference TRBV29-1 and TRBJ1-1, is SAVISQKPSRDICQRGTSLTIQCQVDSQVTMMFWYRQQPGQSLTLIATANQGSEATYESGFVIDKFPISRPNLTFSTLTVSNMSPEDSSIYLCSVPELTGKNTEAFFGQGTRLTVV.

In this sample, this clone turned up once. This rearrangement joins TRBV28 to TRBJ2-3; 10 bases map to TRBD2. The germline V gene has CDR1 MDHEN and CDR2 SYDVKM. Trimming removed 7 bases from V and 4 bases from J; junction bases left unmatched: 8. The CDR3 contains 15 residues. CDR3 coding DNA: TGTGCCAGCACCATTCTAGCGGGGGAAGCAGATACGCAGTATTTT. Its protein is CASTILAGEADTQYF.

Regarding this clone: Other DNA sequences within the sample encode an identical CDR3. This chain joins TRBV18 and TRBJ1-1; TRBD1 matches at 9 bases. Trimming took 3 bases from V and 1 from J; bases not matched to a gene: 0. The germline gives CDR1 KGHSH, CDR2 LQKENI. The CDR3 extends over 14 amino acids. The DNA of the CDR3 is TGTGCCAGCTCACCGGGACAGGGGAACACTGAAGCTTTCTTT. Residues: CASSPGQGNTEAFF.

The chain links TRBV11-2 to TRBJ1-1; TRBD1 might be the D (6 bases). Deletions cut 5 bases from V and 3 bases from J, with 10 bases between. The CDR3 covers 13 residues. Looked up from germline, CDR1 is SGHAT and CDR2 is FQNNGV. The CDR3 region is CASSAHRDTEAFF. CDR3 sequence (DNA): TGTGCCAGCAGCGCCCACAGGGACACTGAAGCTTTCTTT.

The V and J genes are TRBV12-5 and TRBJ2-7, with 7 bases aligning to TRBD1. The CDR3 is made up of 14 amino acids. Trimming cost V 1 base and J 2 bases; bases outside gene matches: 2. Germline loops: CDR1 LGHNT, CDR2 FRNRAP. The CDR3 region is CASGLEQGTYEQYF. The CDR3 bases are TGTGCTAGTGGTTTGGAACAGGGGACCTACGAGCAGTACTTC.

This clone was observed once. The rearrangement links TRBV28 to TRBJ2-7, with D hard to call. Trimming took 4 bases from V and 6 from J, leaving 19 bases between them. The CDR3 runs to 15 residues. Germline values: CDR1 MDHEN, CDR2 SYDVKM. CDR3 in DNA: TGTGCCAGCAGTTCCCCCCGCGGCCTGGATGGCGAGCAGTACTTC. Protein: CASSSPRGLDGEQYF.

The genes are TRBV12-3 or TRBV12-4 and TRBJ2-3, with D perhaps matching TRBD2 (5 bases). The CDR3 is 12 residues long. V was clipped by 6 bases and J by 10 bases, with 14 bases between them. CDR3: CASRPGAGAQYF. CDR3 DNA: TGTGCCAGCAGACCTGGCGCCGGGGCGCAGTATTTT.

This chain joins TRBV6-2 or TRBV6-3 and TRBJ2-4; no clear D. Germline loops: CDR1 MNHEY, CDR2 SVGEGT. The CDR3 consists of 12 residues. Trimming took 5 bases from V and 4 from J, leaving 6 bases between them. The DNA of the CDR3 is TGTGCCAGCAGTGCGGTTAAAAACATTCAGTACTTC. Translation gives CASSAVKNIQYF.

Written as DNA, the CDR3 is TGTGCCAGCAGTTCCCACTTTAGCGGGGGGGCCCGGGAGACCCAGTACTTC. This gives the protein CASSSHFSGGARETQYF. This chain links TRBV28 with TRBJ2-5, with 11 bases matching TRBD2. The CDR3 has 17 amino acids. The trim removed 4 bases at V and 5 bases at J, leaving 12 bases unmatched. Germline CDR1 is MDHEN and CDR2 is SYDVKM.

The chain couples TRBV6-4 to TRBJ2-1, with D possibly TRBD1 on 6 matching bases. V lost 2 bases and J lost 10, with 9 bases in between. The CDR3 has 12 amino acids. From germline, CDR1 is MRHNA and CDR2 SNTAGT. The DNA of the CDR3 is TGTGCCAGCAGTGACAGGGGGTACGAGCAGTTCTTC. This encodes CASSDRGYEQFF.

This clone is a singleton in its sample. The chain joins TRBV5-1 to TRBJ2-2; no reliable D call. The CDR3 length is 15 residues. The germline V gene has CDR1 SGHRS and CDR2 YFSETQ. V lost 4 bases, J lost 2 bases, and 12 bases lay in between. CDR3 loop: CASSPVITNTGELFF. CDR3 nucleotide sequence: TGCGCCAGCAGCCCGGTAATTACCAACACCGGGGAGCTGTTTTTT.

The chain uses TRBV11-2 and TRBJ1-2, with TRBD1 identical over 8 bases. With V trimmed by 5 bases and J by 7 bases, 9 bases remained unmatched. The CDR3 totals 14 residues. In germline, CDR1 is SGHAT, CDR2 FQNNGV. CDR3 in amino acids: CASSQNRGTLGYTF. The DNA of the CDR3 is TGTGCCAGCAGCCAGAACAGGGGGACCCTTGGCTACACCTTC. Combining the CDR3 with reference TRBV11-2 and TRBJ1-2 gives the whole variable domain EAGVAQSPRYKIIEKRQSVAFWCNPISGHATLYWYQQILGQGPKLLIQFQNNGVVDDSQLPKDRFSAERLKGVDSTLKIQPAKLEDSAVYLCASSQNRGTLGYTFGSGTRLTVV.

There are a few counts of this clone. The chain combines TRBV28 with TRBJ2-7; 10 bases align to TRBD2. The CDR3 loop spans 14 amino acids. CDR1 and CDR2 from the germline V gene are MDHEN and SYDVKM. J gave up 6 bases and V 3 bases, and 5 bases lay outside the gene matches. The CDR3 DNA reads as TGTGCCAGCAGTTTTCCTAGCGGGGGCTCCGAGCAGTACTTC. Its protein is CASSFPSGGSEQYF. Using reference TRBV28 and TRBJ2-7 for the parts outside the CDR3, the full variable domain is DVKVTQSSRYLVKRTGEKVFLECVQDMDHENMFWYRQDPGLGLRLIYFSYDVKMKEKGDIPEGYSVSREKKERFSLILESASTNQTSMYLCASSFPSGGSEQYFGPGTRLTVT.

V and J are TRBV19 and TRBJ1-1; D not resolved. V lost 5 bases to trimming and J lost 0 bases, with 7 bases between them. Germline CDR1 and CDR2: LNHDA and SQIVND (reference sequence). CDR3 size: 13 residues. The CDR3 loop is CASSATLNTEAFF. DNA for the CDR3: TGTGCCAGTAGTGCAACACTGAACACTGAAGCTTTCTTT. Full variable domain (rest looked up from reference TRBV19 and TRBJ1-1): DGGITQSPKYLFRKEGQNVTLSCEQNLNHDAMYWYRQDPGQGLRLIYYSQIVNDFQKGDIAEGYSVSREKKESFPLTVTSAQKNPTAFYLCASSATLNTEAFFGQGTRLTVV.

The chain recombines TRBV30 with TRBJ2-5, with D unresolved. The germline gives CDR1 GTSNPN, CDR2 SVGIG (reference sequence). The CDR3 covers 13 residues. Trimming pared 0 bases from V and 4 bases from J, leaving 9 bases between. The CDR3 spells CAWSVLERETQYF. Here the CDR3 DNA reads TGTGCCTGGAGTGTACTTGAAAGAGAGACCCAGTACTTC.

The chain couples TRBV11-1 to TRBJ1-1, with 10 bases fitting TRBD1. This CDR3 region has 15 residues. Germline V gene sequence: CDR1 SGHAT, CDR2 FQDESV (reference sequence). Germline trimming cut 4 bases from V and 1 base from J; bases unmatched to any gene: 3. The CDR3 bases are TGTGCCAGCAGCTCTTGGACAGGGGGGAACACTGAAGCTTTCTTT. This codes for CASSSWTGGNTEAFF.

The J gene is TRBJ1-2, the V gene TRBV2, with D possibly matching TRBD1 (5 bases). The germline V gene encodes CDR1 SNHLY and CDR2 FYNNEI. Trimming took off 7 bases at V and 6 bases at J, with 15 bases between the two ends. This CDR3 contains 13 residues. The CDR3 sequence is CASTTKGWNGYTF. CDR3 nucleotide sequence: TGTGCCAGCACCACAAAGGGGTGGAATGGCTACACCTTC. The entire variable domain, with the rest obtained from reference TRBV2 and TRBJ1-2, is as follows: EPEVTQTPSHQVTQMGQEVILRCVPISNHLYFYWYRQILGQKVEFLVSFYNNEISEKSEIFDDQFSVERPDGSNFTLKIRSTKLEDSAMYFCASTTKGWNGYTFGSGTRLTVV.

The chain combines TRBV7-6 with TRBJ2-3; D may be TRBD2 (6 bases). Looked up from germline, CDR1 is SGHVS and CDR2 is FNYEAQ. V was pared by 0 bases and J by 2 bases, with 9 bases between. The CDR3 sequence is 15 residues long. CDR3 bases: TGTGCCAGCAGCTTAGCCCGACTAGTCACAGATACGCAGTATTTT. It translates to CASSLARLVTDTQYF.